A single sample is the source of the 10 T cell receptor beta chains below, sequenced in a study of blood T cell repertoires in COVID-19. Clones were read by immunoSEQ multiplex PCR, and TCRdb kept only the in-frame ones, dropping some. The data hold around 310,000 clones, with 90% observed a single time. Sequencing was done on a sample of peripheral blood. The receptor set was obtained from a woman in her 40s with COVID-19, enrolled during active disease.

The rearrangement uses TRBV6-1 and TRBJ2-2; 7 bases map to TRBD1. Germline V lookup: CDR1 MNHNS, CDR2 SASEGT. This CDR3 contains 16 residues. V gave up 2 bases and J gave up 2 bases; unmatched junction bases: 5. The DNA for the CDR3 is TGTGCCAGCAGTGAATTAGGGACAGCCAACACCGGGGAGCTGTTTTTT. This encodes CASSELGTANTGELFF.

The DNA for the CDR3 is TGCAGCGGCTACGACACCGCCGAGCAGTACTTC. This gives the protein CSGYDTAEQYF. The chain links TRBV29-1 to TRBJ2-7; D gene ambiguous. CDR3 length: 11 amino acids. CDR1 is SQVTM and CDR2 is ANQGSEA in the germline V gene. Trimming took off 7 bases at V and 6 bases at J, with 13 bases between the two ends.

The V and J genes are TRBV2 and TRBJ1-5, with D tentatively TRBD1 (6 bases). CDR1 is SNHLY and CDR2 is FYNNEI in the germline V gene. Between the trimmed V and J ends, which lost 6 bases and 3 bases, there was a span of 15 bases. This CDR3 has 15 residues. Here the CDR3 reads CASRPDGQYNQPQHF. The CDR3 DNA follows: TGTGCCAGCAGGCCCGACGGACAGTACAATCAGCCCCAGCATTTT.

This chain links TRBV19 with TRBJ2-2; 8 bases line up with TRBD2. The CDR3 is 15 residues long. Germline-derived CDR1 and CDR2 are LNHDA and SQIVND (reference sequence). Trimming took 8 bases from V and 0 from J; bases not matched to a gene: 5. The chain's CDR3 is CASSVGLANTGELFF. For the CDR3, the DNA is TGTGCCAGTTCTGTGGGACTAGCGAACACCGGGGAGCTGTTTTTT.

This rearrangement joins TRBV11-2 to TRBJ2-1; 10 nucleotides align to TRBD1. The CDR3 totals 17 residues. Germline assignment: CDR1 SGHAT and CDR2 FQNNGV. V shed 3 bases, J shed 5 bases, and the junction held 10 bases outside the gene matches. The CDR3 sequence is CASSFTLPGQGNNEQFF. In DNA, the CDR3 is TGTGCCAGCAGCTTCACACTACCGGGACAGGGGAACAATGAGCAGTTCTTC. Full variable domain (outside the CDR3, taken from reference TRBV11-2 and TRBJ2-1): EAGVAQSPRYKIIEKRQSVAFWCNPISGHATLYWYQQILGQGPKLLIQFQNNGVVDDSQLPKDRFSAERLKGVDSTLKIQPAKLEDSAVYLCASSFTLPGQGNNEQFFGPGTRLTVL.

This sequence joins TRBV28 and TRBJ1-3; D may be TRBD1 (6 bases). From germline, CDR1 is MDHEN and CDR2 SYDVKM. The V and J ends lost 10 bases and 4 bases respectively, with 14 bases between them. This CDR3 has 13 residues. The CDR3 DNA is TGTGCCACCAAGACAGGATGGGGAAACACCATATATTTT. Translated, it gives CATKTGWGNTIYF.

The rearrangement joins TRBV6-2 or TRBV6-3 to TRBJ1-2; TRBD1 aligns across 7 bases. The CDR3 runs to 14 residues. CDR1 is MNHEY, CDR2 SVGEGT, per germline. J gave up 1 base and V 2 bases, and 1 base lay outside the gene matches. In DNA form, the CDR3 reads TGTGCCAGCAGTTACCGGGACAGTAACTATGGCTACACCTTC. It specifies CASSYRDSNYGYTF.

The V call is TRBV14, the J call TRBJ1-2; 7 nucleotides align to TRBD1. V dropped 2 bases and J dropped 2; count of bases not matched to a gene: 8. The CDR3 length is 16 residues. Per the germline V gene, CDR1 is SGHDN and CDR2 is FVKESK. CDR3 loop: CASSQLGTESNYGYTF. DNA of the CDR3: TGTGCCAGCAGCCAATTGGGGACAGAGTCCAACTATGGCTACACCTTC.

The CDR3 DNA follows: TGTGCCAGCAGTCCCCGGGGGATCGAAAAACTGTTTTTT. Translating gives CASSPRGIEKLFF. The chain combines TRBV6-5 with TRBJ1-4, with D perhaps matching TRBD1 (5 bases). The germline V gene has CDR1 MNHEY and CDR2 SVGAGI. CDR3 length: 13 residues. Trimming shortened V by 5 bases and J by 8 bases, and 12 bases separated the two germline ends.

J is TRBJ2-1 and V is TRBV6-1; D unresolved. V lost 5 bases, J lost 8 bases, and 10 bases lay in between. This CDR3 region has 12 residues. Germline V gene data show CDR1 as MNHNS and CDR2 as SASEGT. CDR3 residues: CASSFRSDEQFF. For the CDR3, the DNA is TGTGCCAGCAGTTTCCGAAGCGATGAGCAGTTCTTC.